This TCR beta chain was retrieved from a study of cytomegalovirus exposure and HLA in healthy donors. Overall study findings and caveats: The study found most TCR sequences rare, yet found some public TCRs in many donors. In an earlier analysis, in approximately 570 donors, most V segments appeared productive either ~87% or ~30% of the time.

For this clone: Its antigen remains unknown.

The PCR contained 60 Vbeta and 13 Jbeta primers. Profiling relied on immunoSEQ multiplex PCR, and the TCRdb table lists in-frame clones only, not all of them. The sample holds about 160,000 clones, over 70% seen once. The sequence was collected from a woman between 40 and 50 years old in good health and CMV-seropositive. Sample: PBMCs.

The CDR3 spells CASSGRDRLTGANVLTF. In DNA form, the CDR3 reads TGTGCCAGCAGCGGCCGGGACAGGTTAACTGGGGCCAACGTCCTGACTTTC. V usage is TRBV9 and J usage is TRBJ2-6; 8 bases fit TRBD1. The V gene end was trimmed by 3 bases and the J gene end by 2 bases; junction bases not matched to a gene: 7. The germline CDR1 and CDR2 sequences are SGDLS and YYNGEE. CDR3 size: 17 residues.